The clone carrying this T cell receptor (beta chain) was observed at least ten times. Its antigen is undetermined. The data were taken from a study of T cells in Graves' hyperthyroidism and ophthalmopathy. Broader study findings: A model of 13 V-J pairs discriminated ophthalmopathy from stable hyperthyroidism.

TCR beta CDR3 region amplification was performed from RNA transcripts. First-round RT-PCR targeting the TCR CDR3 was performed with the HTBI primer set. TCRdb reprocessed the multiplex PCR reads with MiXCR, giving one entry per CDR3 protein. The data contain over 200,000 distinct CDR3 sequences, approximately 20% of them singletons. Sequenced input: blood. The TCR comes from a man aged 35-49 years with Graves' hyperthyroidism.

Here the CDR3 reads CASSLAGTSFSGNTIYF. The DNA for the CDR3 is TGTGCCAGCAGCTTGGCCGGGACATCTTTCTCTGGAAACACCATATATTTT. The gene calls are TRBV7-2 and TRBJ1-3; maybe TRBD1 (6 bases). Germline V lookup: CDR1 SGHTA, CDR2 FQGNSA. The CDR3 is 17 amino acids. The V end was cut by 3 bases, the J end by 0 bases, with 15 bases between.